A selection of T cell receptor beta chains follows, all from one sample in a study of blood T cell repertoires in COVID-19. Clones were sequenced by immunoSEQ multiplex PCR, and TCRdb holds only the in-frame ones, with some missing. This table holds around 450,000 clones, 80% to 90% found once. The sample taken for sequencing was peripheral blood. The receptors come from a woman between 25 and 40 years old with acute or convalescent COVID-19. The CDR3 runs from the conserved cysteine through the conserved F or W. Fields, in order: V gene, J gene, D gene, clone size, CDR3 protein, CDR3 DNA. A D gene is named only where the DNA matches it firmly. Clone size, where shown, is once, few, many, or a class for clones that have expanded.

v_gene: TRBV27; j_gene: TRBJ2-7; d_gene: NA; abundance: NA; CDR3aa: CASSLRVSYEQYF; CDR3nt: TGTGCCAGCAGTTTACGGGTTTCCTACGAGCAGTACTTC
v_gene: TRBV7-9; j_gene: TRBJ2-3; d_gene: NA; abundance: NA; CDR3aa: CASRPQGSGTDTQYF; CDR3nt: TGTGCCAGCAGACCACAGGGCTCGGGCACAGATACGCAGTATTTT
v_gene: TRBV20-1; j_gene: TRBJ1-2; d_gene: NA; abundance: NA; CDR3aa: CSARNSYGYTF; CDR3nt: TGCAGTGCTAGGAACAGCTATGGCTACACCTTC
v_gene: TRBV19; j_gene: TRBJ2-1; d_gene: TRBD2; abundance: NA; CDR3aa: CASSLGLAVHEQFF; CDR3nt: TGTGCCAGTAGTTTGGGACTAGCGGTGCATGAGCAGTTCTTC
v_gene: TRBV5-4; j_gene: TRBJ2-3; d_gene: TRBD2; abundance: few; CDR3aa: CASSSRLALSTDTQYF; CDR3nt: TGTGCCAGCAGCTCTCGACTAGCCCTTAGCACAGATACGCAGTATTTT
v_gene: TRBV10-2; j_gene: TRBJ1-5; d_gene: NA; abundance: NA; CDR3aa: CATREGGNQPQHF; CDR3nt: TGCGCGACCCGCGAGGGAGGCAATCAGCCCCAGCATTTT
v_gene: TRBV4-1; j_gene: TRBJ2-7; d_gene: NA; abundance: NA; CDR3aa: CASSQDKRLAGGGEQYF; CDR3nt: TGCGCCAGCAGCCAAGATAAGAGACTAGCCGGGGGCGGGGAGCAGTACTTC
v_gene: TRBV7-9; j_gene: TRBJ1-4; d_gene: NA; abundance: NA; CDR3aa: CASSFTGEKLFF; CDR3nt: TGTGCCAGCAGCTTCACAGGTGAAAAACTGTTTTTT
v_gene: TRBV6-5; j_gene: TRBJ2-3; d_gene: TRBD1; abundance: NA; CDR3aa: CASSYLGQGGTDTQYF; CDR3nt: TGTGCCAGCAGTTACCTCGGACAGGGTGGGACAGATACGCAGTATTTT
v_gene: TRBV2; j_gene: TRBJ2-7; d_gene: NA; abundance: many; CDR3aa: CASSDSQGFYEQYF; CDR3nt: TGTGCCAGCAGTGATTCCCAGGGTTTCTACGAGCAGTACTTC
v_gene: TRBV5-4; j_gene: TRBJ2-7; d_gene: NA; abundance: NA; CDR3aa: CASSLASGLEQYF; CDR3nt: TGTGCCAGCAGCTTGGCCTCAGGGTTAGAGCAGTACTTC
v_gene: TRBV7-7; j_gene: TRBJ2-5; d_gene: NA; abundance: NA; CDR3aa: CASRFSGQPQETQYF; CDR3nt: TGTGCCAGCAGGTTCTCCGGACAGCCACAAGAGACCCAGTACTTC
v_gene: TRBV30; j_gene: TRBJ1-6; d_gene: TRBD1; abundance: many; CDR3aa: CAWSSGTGSSPLHF; CDR3nt: TGTGCCTGGAGTTCCGGGACAGGTAGTTCACCCCTCCACTTT
v_gene: TRBV18; j_gene: TRBJ1-2; d_gene: TRBD1; abundance: NA; CDR3aa: CASSPGFTTGGMYGYTF; CDR3nt: TGTGCCAGCTCACCAGGGTTCACAACAGGGGGAATGTATGGCTACACCTTC
v_gene: TRBV7-9; j_gene: TRBJ1-2; d_gene: TRBD1; abundance: once; CDR3aa: CASSWDRDGYGYTF; CDR3nt: TGTGCCAGCAGCTGGGACAGGGACGGCTATGGCTACACCTTC
v_gene: TRBV9; j_gene: TRBJ1-2; d_gene: NA; abundance: NA; CDR3aa: CASTLGGAKIGYTF; CDR3nt: TGTGCCAGCACCCTCGGCGGGGCGAAGATTGGCTACACCTTC
v_gene: TRBV3-1/TRBV3-2; j_gene: TRBJ2-1; d_gene: TRBD1; abundance: NA; CDR3aa: CASSQAGTGPHNEQFF; CDR3nt: TGTGCCAGCAGCCAAGCTGGGACAGGGCCCCACAATGAGCAGTTCTTC
v_gene: TRBV11-2; j_gene: TRBJ2-1; d_gene: NA; abundance: NA; CDR3aa: CASSLGDRLFF; CDR3nt: TGTGCCAGCAGCTTAGGTGACAGATTGTTCTTC
v_gene: TRBV24-1; j_gene: TRBJ2-1; d_gene: NA; abundance: NA; CDR3aa: CATSDTGTRGDNEQFF; CDR3nt: TGTGCCACCAGTGACACCGGGACACGCGGCGACAATGAGCAGTTCTTC
v_gene: TRBV4-1; j_gene: TRBJ2-2; d_gene: NA; abundance: NA; CDR3aa: CASSEGDGGELFF; CDR3nt: TGCGCCAGCAGCGAGGGGGACGGCGGGGAGCTGTTTTTT
v_gene: TRBV5-1; j_gene: TRBJ2-1; d_gene: TRBD2; abundance: NA; CDR3aa: CASSKTSGGNNEQFF; CDR3nt: TGCGCCAGCAGCAAGACTAGCGGGGGAAACAATGAGCAGTTCTTC
v_gene: TRBV30; j_gene: TRBJ2-4; d_gene: TRBD1; abundance: once; CDR3aa: CAWSDRGRISKNIQYF; CDR3nt: TGTGCCTGGAGTGACAGGGGGCGCATTTCCAAAAACATTCAGTACTTC
v_gene: TRBV29-1; j_gene: TRBJ2-2; d_gene: TRBD1; abundance: NA; CDR3aa: CSVGQSGELFF; CDR3nt: TGCAGCGTGGGACAGAGCGGGGAGCTGTTTTTT
v_gene: TRBV7-2; j_gene: TRBJ2-3; d_gene: TRBD1; abundance: NA; CDR3aa: CASSQQGADTQYF; CDR3nt: TGTGCCAGCAGCCAGCAGGGGGCAGATACGCAGTATTTT
v_gene: TRBV5-1; j_gene: TRBJ2-1; d_gene: NA; abundance: NA; CDR3aa: CASSLEGVINEQFF; CDR3nt: TGCGCCAGCAGCTTGGAAGGGGTTATCAATGAGCAGTTCTTC
v_gene: TRBV24-1; j_gene: TRBJ2-2; d_gene: TRBD1; abundance: NA; CDR3aa: CATTGQGVGELFF; CDR3nt: TGTGCCACCACCGGACAGGGAGTCGGGGAGCTGTTTTTT
v_gene: TRBV15; j_gene: TRBJ1-2; d_gene: NA; abundance: NA; CDR3aa: CATSRDLIRGGYTF; CDR3nt: TGTGCCACCAGCAGAGATCTAATTAGAGGCGGCTACACCTTC
v_gene: TRBV5-1; j_gene: TRBJ2-5; d_gene: TRBD2; abundance: NA; CDR3aa: CASSFPGTSGGPQAQYF; CDR3nt: TGCGCCAGCAGCTTCCCCGGGACTAGCGGGGGGCCCCAGGCCCAGTACTTC
v_gene: TRBV7-6; j_gene: TRBJ2-2; d_gene: NA; abundance: NA; CDR3aa: CASSSKTGSTGELFF; CDR3nt: TGTGCCAGCAGCTCAAAAACAGGATCTACCGGGGAGCTGTTTTTT
v_gene: TRBV30; j_gene: TRBJ1-6; d_gene: NA; abundance: NA; CDR3aa: CAWTGESSYNSPLHF; CDR3nt: TGTGCCTGGACTGGGGAGAGCTCCTATAATTCACCCCTCCACTTT
v_gene: TRBV7-2; j_gene: TRBJ2-1; d_gene: TRBD2; abundance: once; CDR3aa: CASKKRLAGGEVDEQFF; CDR3nt: TGTGCCAGCAAAAAGAGGCTAGCGGGGGGCGAGGTGGATGAGCAGTTCTTC
v_gene: TRBV11-2; j_gene: TRBJ1-6; d_gene: TRBD1; abundance: NA; CDR3aa: CASSSMLQGLGNSPLHF; CDR3nt: TGTGCCAGCAGCTCGATGTTACAGGGGCTAGGTAATTCACCCCTCCACTTT
v_gene: TRBV5-5; j_gene: TRBJ2-7; d_gene: NA; abundance: NA; CDR3aa: CASSFPQGGEQYF; CDR3nt: TGTGCCAGCAGCTTTCCCCAGGGTGGCGAGCAGTACTTC
v_gene: TRBV5-1; j_gene: TRBJ2-2; d_gene: NA; abundance: NA; CDR3aa: CASSRTTTNTGELFF; CDR3nt: TGCGCCAGCAGTCGGACAACAACGAACACCGGGGAGCTGTTTTTT
v_gene: TRBV9; j_gene: TRBJ2-3; d_gene: NA; abundance: NA; CDR3aa: CASSVSGVNTDTQYF; CDR3nt: TGTGCCAGCAGCGTATCTGGAGTTAACACAGATACGCAGTATTTT
v_gene: TRBV2; j_gene: TRBJ2-7; d_gene: TRBD2; abundance: NA; CDR3aa: CASSEASWRAGETYEQYF; CDR3nt: TGTGCCAGCAGTGAAGCAAGCTGGAGAGCGGGGGAAACCTACGAGCAGTACTTC
v_gene: TRBV7-9; j_gene: TRBJ2-5; d_gene: TRBD1; abundance: NA; CDR3aa: CASSWGQGSLETQYF; CDR3nt: TGTGCCAGCAGCTGGGGACAGGGATCTTTAGAGACCCAGTACTTC
v_gene: TRBV7-9; j_gene: TRBJ2-3; d_gene: TRBD1; abundance: once; CDR3aa: CASSPKQGAGTDTQYF; CDR3nt: TGTGCCAGCAGCCCAAAACAGGGGGCAGGGACAGATACGCAGTATTTT
v_gene: TRBV28; j_gene: TRBJ1-1; d_gene: TRBD1; abundance: NA; CDR3aa: CASSLEGTGFDF; CDR3nt: TGTGCCAGCAGTTTGGAAGGGACAGGATTTGACTTT
v_gene: TRBV7-3; j_gene: TRBJ2-1; d_gene: TRBD1; abundance: NA; CDR3aa: CASSFGQGGNEQFF; CDR3nt: TGTGCCAGCAGCTTCGGACAGGGTGGCAATGAGCAGTTCTTC
v_gene: TRBV3-1/TRBV3-2; j_gene: TRBJ2-3; d_gene: NA; abundance: NA; CDR3aa: CASSQMLRGTDTQYF; CDR3nt: TGTGCCAGCAGCCAAATGTTACGGGGCACAGATACGCAGTATTTT
v_gene: TRBV3-1/TRBV3-2; j_gene: TRBJ1-6; d_gene: TRBD1; abundance: few; CDR3aa: CASSARTGQSPLHF; CDR3nt: TGTGCCAGCAGCGCTAGGACAGGGCAATCACCCCTCCACTTT
v_gene: TRBV9; j_gene: TRBJ2-3; d_gene: NA; abundance: once; CDR3aa: CASSESGLVRDTQYF; CDR3nt: TGTGCCAGCAGCGAGAGCGGGCTAGTCAGAGATACGCAGTATTTT
v_gene: TRBV29-1; j_gene: TRBJ1-1; d_gene: NA; abundance: once; CDR3aa: CSVVNGDTEAFF; CDR3nt: TGCAGCGTTGTAAACGGAGACACTGAAGCTTTCTTT
v_gene: TRBV28; j_gene: TRBJ1-3; d_gene: NA; abundance: NA; CDR3aa: CASSFPPGGHSGNTIYF; CDR3nt: TGTGCCAGCAGTTTCCCCCCGGGGGGCCACTCTGGAAACACCATATATTTT
v_gene: TRBV28; j_gene: TRBJ2-7; d_gene: NA; abundance: NA; CDR3aa: CASSVQGGSYEQYF; CDR3nt: TGTGCCAGCAGTGTCCAGGGTGGCTCCTACGAGCAGTACTTC
v_gene: TRBV5-1; j_gene: TRBJ2-7; d_gene: TRBD1; abundance: NA; CDR3aa: CASSRTGGFYEQYF; CDR3nt: TGCGCCAGCAGCCGGACAGGGGGCTTCTACGAGCAGTACTTC
v_gene: TRBV5-1; j_gene: TRBJ2-3; d_gene: NA; abundance: NA; CDR3aa: CASSLGEGTDTQYF; CDR3nt: TGCGCCAGCAGCTTAGGAGAAGGCACAGATACGCAGTATTTT